This is a list of T cell receptor beta chains from one sample in a study of blood T cell repertoires in COVID-19. Profiling relied on immunoSEQ multiplex PCR, and the TCRdb table lists in-frame clones only, not all of them. Counted here are some 200,000 clones, around 91% occurring once; the ten biggest clones make up about 4.8%. The sequencing sample was made of peripheral blood. The receptors shown here come from a woman between 35 and 50 years old with acute or convalescent COVID-19. CDR3s include the opening cysteine and the closing phenylalanine or tryptophan. A D gene is named only where the DNA matches it firmly. Size is omitted from some rows. Given values are once, few, many or a class for expanded clones.

cdr3_nt | cdr3_aa | j_call | d_call | v_call | clone_size
TGTGCCAGCAGCCCGGACAGCACCTATCAGCCCCAGCATTTT | CASSPDSTYQPQHF | TRBJ1-5 | NA | TRBV7-3 | NA
TGTGCCAGCAGTTTTACGGGAACAGACCTCTATGGCTACACCTTC | CASSFTGTDLYGYTF | TRBJ1-2 | NA | TRBV27 | NA
TGCGCCAGCAGCCAGCCCCCCCGGGTGACGGGGGGGCCTGCGAACACCGGGGAGCTGTTTTTT | CASSQPPRVTGGPANTGELFF | TRBJ2-2 | TRBD2 | TRBV4-1 | once
TGTGCCAGCAGCTTAGCGGGACTAGCGGGGCTAATAGTAGATACGCAGTATTTT | CASSLAGLAGLIVDTQYF | TRBJ2-3 | TRBD2 | TRBV7-6 | NA
TGTGCCAGCAGCTCCGGGGGAATCACAGATACGCAGTATTTT | CASSSGGITDTQYF | TRBJ2-3 | NA | TRBV7-2 | NA
TGTGCCAGCAGCCTAACAGGGGGCAATGGAGATACGCAGTATTTT | CASSLTGGNGDTQYF | TRBJ2-3 | TRBD1 | TRBV7-9 | few
TGCAGCGCTGCGGCGGGACAGGGGGCCGCCGGGGAGCTGTTTTTT | CSAAAGQGAAGELFF | TRBJ2-2 | TRBD1 | TRBV29-1 | NA
TGTGCCAGCTCACCACGTAGCGCAGCGAACACCGGGGAGCTGTTTTTT | CASSPRSAANTGELFF | TRBJ2-2 | NA | TRBV18 | NA
TGCGCCAGCAGTCAATCGCCAGGGGCAAGGGGACCCCTCCACTTT | CASSQSPGARGPLHF | TRBJ1-6 | NA | TRBV23-1 | once
TGTGCCAGCAGTCCTGTATCCTCGGCCAACGTCCTGACTTTC | CASSPVSSANVLTF | TRBJ2-6 | NA | TRBV6-5 | NA
TGTGCCAGTAGTATAGTTGCCGCCGTTGGCATGTCTGGAAACACCATATATTTT | CASSIVAAVGMSGNTIYF | TRBJ1-3 | NA | TRBV19 | NA
TGTGCCAGCAGCGGACAGGGGGCTTTGAACACTGAAGCTTTCTTT | CASSGQGALNTEAFF | TRBJ1-1 | TRBD1 | TRBV2 | NA
TGTGCCAGCAGTTACGGGGTCCTCTATGGCTACACCTTC | CASSYGVLYGYTF | TRBJ1-2 | NA | TRBV25-1 | NA
TGTGCCAGCAGCTTAGAATACCAGGATACGCAGTATTTT | CASSLEYQDTQYF | TRBJ2-3 | NA | TRBV7-7 | NA
TGTGCCAGTAAGTCCAGGGAAAAAAGCAATCAGCCCCAGCATTTT | CASKSREKSNQPQHF | TRBJ1-5 | NA | TRBV19 | NA
TGTGCCAGCAGTGAACCGGGTAACTATGGCTACACCTTC | CASSEPGNYGYTF | TRBJ1-2 | NA | TRBV2 | few
TGTGCCAGCAGCTTAGCGGTCTGGAGCGGGGGGGACCAAGAGACCCAGTACTTC | CASSLAVWSGGDQETQYF | TRBJ2-5 | TRBD2 | TRBV7-7 | once
TGTGCCAGCAGACAGACGACAGTCGCTAACTATGGCTACACCTTC | CASRQTTVANYGYTF | TRBJ1-2 | NA | TRBV6-5 | NA
TGTGCCAGCAGTTTATCGATAGACAGTGAAGCTTTCTTT | CASSLSIDSEAFF | TRBJ1-1 | NA | TRBV12-3/TRBV12-4 | NA
TGTGCCAGCAGCCGACAGGGTTATGATGAAGCTTTCTTT | CASSRQGYDEAFF | TRBJ1-1 | TRBD1 | TRBV11-3 | NA
TGTGCCAGCAGCACCACCTACAGGGCCCCAGATACGCAGTATTTT | CASSTTYRAPDTQYF | TRBJ2-3 | NA | TRBV14 | NA
TGTGCCAGCAGTACACAGGGGGCGTTAAATCAGCCCCAGCATTTT | CASSTQGALNQPQHF | TRBJ1-5 | TRBD1 | TRBV6-5 | NA
TGTGCCAGCAGTATAGGGGGCAATCAGCCCCAGCATTTT | CASSIGGNQPQHF | TRBJ1-5 | NA | TRBV6-2/TRBV6-3 | NA
TGTGCCACCAGCAGAGATAGGACAGGTGGTGGCTACACCTTC | CATSRDRTGGGYTF | TRBJ1-2 | TRBD1 | TRBV15 | NA
TGTGCCAGCAGTCAGCAGGCCACAGATACGCAGTATTTT | CASSQQATDTQYF | TRBJ2-3 | NA | TRBV5-4 | NA
TGTGCCTGGAGTGTACTCACTGCAACTAATGAAAAACTGTTTTTT | CAWSVLTATNEKLFF | TRBJ1-4 | NA | TRBV30 | NA
TGCGCCAGCAGCTTGACCCAGGGATCTGGCTACACCTTC | CASSLTQGSGYTF | TRBJ1-2 | NA | TRBV5-1 | NA
TGTGCCAGCAGTTTAGGGCAGGACACTGAAGCTTTCTTT | CASSLGQDTEAFF | TRBJ1-1 | NA | TRBV12-3/TRBV12-4 | NA
TGCGCCAGCTCCCTAGGAACTGCAACTAATGAAAAACTGTTTTTT | CASSLGTATNEKLFF | TRBJ1-4 | NA | TRBV5-1 | NA
TGTGCCAGCAGTAGCAGAGGCAGGGGCTTAGCCAAAAACATTCAGTACTTC | CASSSRGRGLAKNIQYF | TRBJ2-4 | NA | TRBV27 | NA
TGTGCCAGCAGCTCCCTGGCCGGGGCCAACGTCCTGACTTTC | CASSSLAGANVLTF | TRBJ2-6 | NA | TRBV7-3 | NA
TGCGCCAGCAGCCCGGCCTCTACAGTCTCCGAAGCTTTCTTT | CASSPASTVSEAFF | TRBJ1-1 | NA | TRBV4-1 | NA
TGTGCCAGCAGTTTTAGGGGGAGTAGACAGGGTTGGAACACTGAAGCTTTCTTT | CASSFRGSRQGWNTEAFF | TRBJ1-1 | TRBD1 | TRBV27 | NA
TGTGCCAGCAGTTACTCGGAAGGGGGAGAGACGCAGTATTTT | CASSYSEGGETQYF | TRBJ2-3 | NA | TRBV6-5 | NA
TGTGCCAGCTGCCTTGACACCTTCTCTGGAAACACCATATATTTT | CASCLDTFSGNTIYF | TRBJ1-3 | NA | TRBV2 | NA
TGTGCCAGCTCACCGGGACAGGGCTACAATGAGCAGTTCTTC | CASSPGQGYNEQFF | TRBJ2-1 | TRBD1 | TRBV18 | NA
TGTGCCAGTAGTGTCACAGGGGACCAGCCCCAGCATTTT | CASSVTGDQPQHF | TRBJ1-5 | TRBD1 | TRBV19 | NA
TGCGCCAGCAGCTCGGGGGACACAGGGGGAAACTATGGCTACACCTTC | CASSSGDTGGNYGYTF | TRBJ1-2 | TRBD1 | TRBV5-1 | NA
TGTGCCAGCAGGATGACACCGTCGAACACTGAAGCTTTCTTT | CASRMTPSNTEAFF | TRBJ1-1 | NA | TRBV2 | NA
TGTGCCAGCAGAGATCAGGGAAGTGATACGCAGTATTTT | CASRDQGSDTQYF | TRBJ2-3 | NA | TRBV12-3/TRBV12-4 | NA
TGTGCCAGCAGCCAAGGCGTCGCTAGGGGGCTGCGGACTGAAGCTTTCTTT | CASSQGVARGLRTEAFF | TRBJ1-1 | TRBD1 | TRBV3-1/TRBV3-2 | NA
TGTGCCACCAGACAGGGGAGTGGGGGCTACACCTTC | CATRQGSGGYTF | TRBJ1-2 | TRBD1 | TRBV24-1 | once
TGTGCCATCAGTGACACTAGCGGGGGCAACGGTCGACCAGATACGCAGTATTTT | CAISDTSGGNGRPDTQYF | TRBJ2-3 | TRBD2 | TRBV10-3 | NA
TGTGCCATCAGGCGGGACAATGAGCAGTTCTTC | CAIRRDNEQFF | TRBJ2-1 | NA | TRBV10-3 | NA
TGTGCCAGCAGTTTTGAGGGTTTAAGGGGCTACACCTTC | CASSFEGLRGYTF | TRBJ1-2 | NA | TRBV27 | NA
TGTGCCACGAGGACTAGCGGAAACAATGAGCAGTTCTTC | CATRTSGNNEQFF | TRBJ2-1 | TRBD2 | TRBV15 | NA
TGCGCCAGCAGCATCGGGACAGGGGAGAAGAGTGAAAAACTGTTTTTT | CASSIGTGEKSEKLFF | TRBJ1-4 | TRBD1 | TRBV5-1 | NA
TGTGCCAGCAGCCAAAGGGGCTCCTATAATTCACCCCTCCACTTT | CASSQRGSYNSPLHF | TRBJ1-6 | NA | TRBV14 | NA
TGTGCCAGCAGCCATGGGACAGGTCTCGTTAACTATGGCTACACCTTC | CASSHGTGLVNYGYTF | TRBJ1-2 | TRBD1 | TRBV3-1/TRBV3-2 | NA
TGTGCCATCAGTAAGGGGGTTACAGGGGTAAGGGACTATGGCTACACCTTC | CAISKGVTGVRDYGYTF | TRBJ1-2 | TRBD1 | TRBV10-3 | NA
TGTGCCAGCAGTTTACAGGCCTCCACTGAAGCTTTCTTT | CASSLQASTEAFF | TRBJ1-1 | NA | TRBV27 | few
TGTGCCAGCAGCTTAGTCCTTAGCGATCCGATCAATGAGCAGTTCTTC | CASSLVLSDPINEQFF | TRBJ2-1 | NA | TRBV7-9 | NA
TGTGCCAGCAGTGCACAGGGTGTATTGGGGCTAAATGGCAAGAACACTGAAGCTTTCTTT | CASSAQGVLGLNGKNTEAFF | TRBJ1-1 | NA | TRBV2 | NA
TGCGCCAGCAGCCCCACAACAGGGTTGGACACTGAAGCTTTCTTT | CASSPTTGLDTEAFF | TRBJ1-1 | NA | TRBV5-1 | NA
TGTGCCAGCAGTGCCCGGACAGGGGGGGGAAAGTATGGTGGCTACACCTTC | CASSARTGGGKYGGYTF | TRBJ1-2 | TRBD1 | TRBV2 | NA
TGTGCCAGCAGTGAAGGGAGGCAGAGGGAGACCCAGTACTTC | CASSEGRQRETQYF | TRBJ2-5 | NA | TRBV2 | NA
TGTGCCAGCAGTCGACAGGGGCGCAATTCACCCCTCCACTTT | CASSRQGRNSPLHF | TRBJ1-6 | TRBD1 | TRBV6-5 | few
TGTGCCAGCAGTCTGGGGCCCGGGGACAGGGGAGATTTT | CASSLGPGDRGDF | TRBJ1-3 | TRBD1 | TRBV12-3/TRBV12-4 | NA
TGTGCCAGTAAACAGGACAGGCATAATTCACCCCTCCACTTT | CASKQDRHNSPLHF | TRBJ1-6 | TRBD1 | TRBV27 | once
TGTGCCAGCAGTGAGGGAGGGGTCTATAATTCACCCCTCCACTTT | CASSEGGVYNSPLHF | TRBJ1-6 | NA | TRBV25-1 | NA